This record covers a single T cell receptor (beta chain). Its recognized antigen is unknown. Within one base of it there is no much larger clone, and no base qualities were kept. Per the germline V gene, SGHNT is the CDR1 and YENEEA is the CDR2. Counted from cysteine to phenylalanine, this CDR3 has 13 amino acids. Only the CDR3 region is kept as DNA, spanning 39 bases read in frame from base 1. The germline V end is reduced by 5 bases and the J end by 8 bases; junction bases left unmatched: 5. The intended sense of this specimen's time point label: about 28 days (+/-7) after the second vaccine dose. The label giving this sample's treatment or condition can be read as: meningococcal conjugate vaccine given as trial control. The vaccinee samples were drawn from two UK trials, COV001 and COV002, one of which was a single-blind randomized controlled phase 2/3 trial testing AZD1222 (ChAdOx1 nCoV-19) in healthy adults. Trial participant PBMC samples were collected at day 0 and day 28 after the second dose for TCRbeta chain sequencing.

This sample was included in a study of T cell responses to AZD1222 COVID-19 vaccine (dated by TCRdb to the early 2020s). Broadly, across the study: TCR sequencing covered fewer than 250 trial participants: 207 given two doses of AZD1222 and 26 given two doses of MenACWY control vaccine. Enrollment into the trials was organized by age into subgroups of 18-55, 56-69 and 70-plus years, and those subgroups contained about 160, 30 and 59 TCR-sequenced participants, respectively. The study at large found these results: Conclusions about previously exposed vaccinees are limited, since just six or seven AZD1222 recipients were seropositive for SARS-CoV-2 at baseline. In the small 56-69-year group, the increase in depth fell short of significance, most likely because of low power. Nearly half of unique spike-specific TCRs reportedly recognized epitopes outside regions mutated in the B.1.351 and B.1.1.7 variants. Vaccine-associated CD4 TCRs spanned the whole spike protein, with dominant responses in regions 160-218 and 743-854. Participants were mostly white British and included more females than males, and it was suggested by the authors that clonal diversity may have been underestimated. A significant rise in spike-specific TCR breadth and depth was observed after two AZD1222 doses relative to day 0 and relative to MenACWY recipients. No day 14 peak-response samples were available, so repertoires were characterized only after the peak T cell response.

The CDR3 regions of human TCRbeta chains were analyzed by immunosequencing. Regarding the original processing steps: TCRs in the repertoires were compared against a reference library of SARS-CoV-2-specific TCRs that had been generated with the MIRA antigen-specificity platform. Breadth meant the fraction of unique TCRs that were SARS-CoV-2-associated, whereas depth meant the fraction of total T cells that were SARS-CoV-2-associated. Each spike-specific TCR was assigned to its reactive spike region and to a CD4 or CD8 class using the MIRA data. Log10-transformed breadth and depth values were compared by one-way ANOVA with Sidak's multiple comparisons tests. This is the immuneACCESS table as TCRdb keeps it, with only in-frame sequences that have V and J called. A part of the clones is gone; compared with another copy, unresolved V genes explain less than half, and the rest is unexplained. V, J and clone size are those of that table, while D and trimming were read from the DNA. This sample lists 200,000 to 250,000 clones; about 94% were detected once. Together, the top ten hold approximately 1.5% of the sample.

The chain links TRBV11-3 with TRBJ2-4; 8 junctional bases match TRBD1. The sequence came from an adult who received the MenACWY meningococcal vaccine as a control. Sequences were derived from peripheral blood, sampled 28 days after the second dose of the MenACWY control vaccine. CDR3 region: CASSQTGVDIQYF. The sequence in DNA is TGTGCCAGCAGCCAGACAGGGGTCGACATTCAGTACTTC. With all but the CDR3 taken from the reference TRBV11-3 and TRBJ2-4 genes, the full variable domain is: EAGVVQSPRYKIIEKKQPVAFWCNPISGHNTLYWYLQNLGQGPELLIRYENEEAVDDSQLPKDRFSAERLKGVDSTLKIQPAELGDSAVYLCASSQTGVDIQYFGAGTRLSVL.